This T cell receptor beta chain was found in a study of T-cell reconstitution after alpha-beta-depleted transplantation in children. Study-wide points: It was newly produced T cells that mostly accounted for T-cell counts and diversity one year after transplant. Two months or so post-transplant, alpha-beta T cells reportedly derived from several hundred expanded graft clones.

As it was prepared, the TCRbeta library received unique molecular identifiers. TCRdb itself ran the PCR reads through MiXCR, one entry per CDR3 protein. The table records 500,000 to 600,000 distinct CDR3 sequences, 25% to 30% of them present only once. Germline CDR1 is LGHDT and CDR2 is YNNKEL (reference sequence). There are 15 residues in the CDR3. Between the trimmed V and J ends, which lost 4 bases and 8 bases, there was a span of 17 bases. Turning to this clonotype: Its cognate antigen is unknown.

The rearrangement uses TRBV3-1 and TRBJ2-2, with D possibly matching TRBD2 (6 bases). The sequence came from a boy in the first two years of life with Wiskott-Aldrich syndrome, due to receive a stem cell transplant. The sequencing here drew on PBMCs, taken before TCRalphabeta/CD19-depleted stem cell transplant. CDR3 loop: CASSPVGLEVGELFF. CDR3 DNA: TGTGCCAGCAGCCCGGTGGGACTCGAAGTGGGGGAGCTGTTTTTT.